This TCR beta chain was obtained from a study of cytomegalovirus exposure and HLA in healthy donors. The study's findings and limits: There were several of the most significant clusters that appeared linked to common viral pathogens in a later analysis.

PCR employed 60 Vbeta and 13 Jbeta primers. Clones were read by immunoSEQ multiplex PCR, and TCRdb kept only the in-frame ones, dropping some. The profile shows 80,000 to 100,000 clones, around 80% of them singletons. For this clone: Its antigen remains unidentified.

V was trimmed by 6 bases and J by 0 bases, leaving 9 bases between them. CDR3 length: 13 amino acids. The germline gives CDR1 MNHEY, CDR2 SVGAGI. This chain joins TRBV6-5 and TRBJ2-7; no definite D call. Sequenced material: PBMCs. This clonotype was sampled from a man aged 30-40 years in good health and CMV-seronegative. DNA for the CDR3: TGTGCCAGCAGCCCGGGTTTCTCCTACGAGCAGTACTTC. This codes for CASSPGFSYEQYF.